Shown below are 25 T cell receptor beta chains from a single sample sequenced in a study of blood T cells in healthy people across ages. The second PCR ran about 6 to 12 cycles with a sample-barcoded 5' primer and J-beta primers. TCRdb independently ran MiXCR on the 5' RACE reads; one entry per CDR3 protein. The sample lists approximately 600,000 distinct CDR3 sequences; around 54% were seen once. Sequencing was carried out using blood. Source of these receptors: a man aged 55 to 70 in good health.

This rearrangement joins TRBV29-1 to TRBJ2-3; 11 bases map to TRBD1. CDR3 size: 15 residues. The germline CDR1 and CDR2 sequences are SQVTM and ANQGSEA. V was clipped by 4 bases and J by 4 bases; unmatched bases: 7. The CDR3, as DNA: TGCAGCGTTGGGCGGACAGGGGGCACGTCAGATACGCAGTATTTT. The encoded protein is CSVGRTGGTSDTQYF.

This rearrangement joins TRBV10-3 to TRBJ2-1; a weak D match, TRBD1 (6 bases). The CDR3 sequence is 11 residues long. Looked up from germline, CDR1 is ENHRY and CDR2 is SYGVKD. The V end lost 6 bases, the J end lost 15 bases, and 15 bases lay between the germline ends. CDR3 sequence (DNA): TGTGCCATCAGAACAGGGAAGGGTCGGTTCTTC. Its translation: CAIRTGKGRFF.

V and J are TRBV2 and TRBJ1-1, with 7 bases aligning to TRBD1. The V gene's germline CDR1 is SNHLY and CDR2 FYNNEI. The J segment lost 4 bases and the V segment lost 7 bases, leaving 3 bases of the junction unmatched. This CDR3 has 12 residues. The DNA for the CDR3 is TGTGCCAGCAAAGGGGGCGGCACTGAAGCTTTCTTT. Its protein is CASKGGGTEAFF.

With respect to this clonotype: The junction differs from germline at one of its ends, possibly a read error. The gene calls are TRBV2 and TRBJ2-1; the D gene could be TRBD1 or TRBD2 (6 bases each). Germline loops: CDR1 SNHLY, CDR2 FYNNEI. There are 15 residues in the CDR3. CDR3 in amino acids: CASREEGGAYNEQFF. The CDR3 coding sequence is TGTGCCAGCAGGGAAGAGGGGGGCGCTTACAATGAGCAGTTCTTC.

The chain has TRBV12-3 or TRBV12-4 and TRBJ1-6, with TRBD1 as a possible D gene (5 bases). The CDR3 loop spans 14 amino acids. Trimming removed 6 bases from V and 6 bases from J, with 12 bases in between. CDR3 protein: CASSLGAANSPLHF. The CDR3 DNA reads as TGTGCCAGCAGCCTCGGGGCAGCTAATTCACCCCTCCACTTT.

The V call is TRBV21-1, the J call TRBJ2-3. TRBV21-1 is shown as a pseudogene. This CDR3 contains 15 residues. CDR3 residues: CASSRTDRVEDTQYF. The CDR3 DNA follows: TGTGCCAGCAGCCGGACCGACCGAGTGGAAGATACGCAGTATTTT.

This clonotype was recorded a few times. The CDR3 here is CASSASSGANVLTF. CDR3 in DNA: TGTGCCAGCAGCGCAAGCTCTGGGGCCAACGTCCTGACTTTC. This sequence joins TRBV7-6 and TRBJ2-6; D call uncertain. CDR1 is SGHVS, CDR2 FNYEAQ, per germline. Trimming took 5 bases from V and 0 from J, leaving 5 bases between them. The CDR3 totals 14 residues.

This clonotype was picked up a small number of times. The chain recombines TRBV24-1 with TRBJ2-5, with 8 bases identical to TRBD2. This CDR3 spans 15 amino acids. Trimming removed 3 bases from V and 5 bases from J; junction bases left unmatched: 7. Germline V lookup: CDR1 KGHDR, CDR2 SFDVKD. The CDR3 here is CATSDPRGGGETQYF. The CDR3, as DNA: TGTGCCACCAGTGATCCACGGGGGGGCGGGGAGACCCAGTACTTC.

This clonotype was detected only once. The rearrangement links TRBV6-2 or TRBV6-3 to TRBJ2-5, with 10 bases lining up with TRBD2. V shed 3 bases, J shed 4 bases, and the junction held 8 bases outside the gene matches. This CDR3 is built from 16 residues. In germline, CDR1 is MNHEY, CDR2 SVGEGT. CDR3 coding DNA: TGTGCCAGCAGTTATTCGGAGCGGGGGGGCCCAGAGACCCAGTACTTC. Translated: CASSYSERGGPETQYF.

The chain is built from TRBV5-1 and TRBJ1-6; a weak D match, TRBD1 (6 bases). The CDR3 has 15 residues. Between the trimmed V and J ends, which lost 4 bases and 8 bases, there was a span of 16 bases. Germline CDR1 reads SGHRS; CDR2 reads YFSETQ. The CDR3 DNA is TGCGCCAGCAGCCCAACCACAGGGAAGTATTCACCCCTCCACTTT. Protein: CASSPTTGKYSPLHF.

This clonotype turned up a few times. The genes are TRBV29-1 and TRBJ2-3; D may be TRBD2 (6 bases). Germline V gene lookup returns CDR1 SQVTM and CDR2 ANQGSEA. Trimming left V 5 bases short and J 5 bases short, with 11 bases between. The CDR3 has 12 residues. CDR3 nucleotides: TGCAGCGTTCAGGAGGGGTTAGATACGCAGTATTTT. Amino acids: CSVQEGLDTQYF.

The chain employs TRBV5-6 and TRBJ2-1; no definite D call. The CDR3 is made up of 13 amino acids. Germline-derived CDR1 and CDR2 are SGHDT and YYEEEE. The germline V and J ends were trimmed by 0 bases and 9 bases, with 10 bases remaining between them. CDR3 region: CASSLASLGEQFF. The CDR3 DNA follows: TGTGCCAGCAGCTTGGCGAGCCTGGGTGAGCAGTTCTTC.

This clonotype was picked up one time. V usage is TRBV7-9 and J usage is TRBJ1-2; 8 nucleotides agree with TRBD1. This CDR3 contains 16 residues. With 3 bases clipped from V and 0 bases from J, the junction kept 6 bases outside the gene matches. Germline assignment: CDR1 SEHNR and CDR2 FQNEAQ (reference sequence). In DNA form, the CDR3 reads TGTGCCAGCAGCTTTACCATGACAGGGGCTAACTATGGCTACACCTTC. It encodes CASSFTMTGANYGYTF.

This clonotype was detected only a few times. The chain recombines TRBV18 with TRBJ1-4; 10 nucleotides line up with TRBD1. With V trimmed by 3 bases and J by 8 bases, 6 bases remained unmatched. Germline V gene lookup returns CDR1 KGHSH and CDR2 LQKENI. The CDR3 has 15 amino acids. Written as DNA, the CDR3 is TGTGCCAGCTCACCTCCGGGACAGGGGTACGAAAAACTGTTTTTT. Amino acids: CASSPPGQGYEKLFF.

The sample holds a few counts of this clonotype. V is TRBV12-3 or TRBV12-4 and J is TRBJ2-3; possibly TRBD1 or TRBD2 for D (5 bases each). Trimming shortened V by 3 bases and J by 8 bases, and 12 bases separated the two germline ends. There are 13 residues in the CDR3. CDR3 region: CASSFKSGRTQYF. CDR3 coding DNA: TGTGCCAGCAGTTTCAAGTCGGGGCGTACGCAGTATTTT.

The rearrangement links TRBV7-9 to TRBJ1-1; D is possibly TRBD1 (6 bases). Trimming removed 3 bases at V and 6 bases at J, with 14 bases between. Germline V lookup: CDR1 SEHNR, CDR2 FQNEAQ (reference sequence). The CDR3 contains 14 residues. The CDR3, as DNA: TGTGCCAGCAGCTTCTCGACGGGGGCAGCTGAAGCTTTCTTT. As protein: CASSFSTGAAEAFF.

This clonotype was detected many times. The chain has TRBV4-1 and TRBJ2-3; 12 bases line up with TRBD2. CDR1 and CDR2 (germline): MGHRA, YSYEKL. V lost 1 base to trimming and J lost 1 base; unmatched junction nucleotides: 3. CDR3 size: 17 residues. The CDR3 DNA follows: TGCGCCAGCAGCCAAGGGGCTAGCGGGGGGGGCACAGATACGCAGTATTTT. Translation gives CASSQGASGGGTDTQYF.

The chain links TRBV6-5 to TRBJ2-5, with 7 bases that match TRBD1. In germline, CDR1 is MNHEY, CDR2 SVGAGI. J lost 7 bases, V lost 4 bases, and 6 bases had no gene match. The CDR3 is 13 residues long. The CDR3 nucleotides are TGTGCCAGCAGTTCGACAGGGCCTCTGACCCAGTACTTC. Translation gives CASSSTGPLTQYF.

The chain carries TRBV3-1 and TRBJ1-4, with 7 bases lining up with TRBD1. Germline V gene data show CDR1 as LGHDT and CDR2 as YNNKEL (reference sequence). This CDR3 is built from 14 residues. Trimming took 5 bases from V and 1 from J; bases not matched to a gene: 1. The CDR3 DNA reads TGTGCCAGCAGCGACAGGGTAACTAATGAAAAACTGTTTTTT. Its protein is CASSDRVTNEKLFF.

Here the CDR3 DNA reads TGTGCCAGCAGTTACTCCGGGGGAGCGGGGGGTTTCAATGAGCAGTTCTTC. Protein sequence: CASSYSGGAGGFNEQFF. This chain connects TRBV6-6 to TRBJ2-1; TRBD2 agrees at 9 bases. Looked up from germline, CDR1 is MNHNY and CDR2 is SVGAGI (reference sequence). The J segment lost 6 bases and the V segment lost 0 bases, leaving 9 bases of the junction unmatched. The CDR3 has 17 residues.

This chain connects TRBV27 to TRBJ1-2; a possible D gene is TRBD1 (6 bases). Germline V gene lookup returns CDR1 MNHEY and CDR2 SMNVEV (reference sequence). This CDR3 is 15 amino acids long. V lost 2 bases and J lost 1, with 11 bases in between. The chain's CDR3 is CASSLQGTLNYGYTF. In DNA form, the CDR3 reads TGTGCCAGCAGTTTACAGGGGACCCTTAACTATGGCTACACCTTC.

J is TRBJ1-4 and V is TRBV4-1; D may be TRBD1 (6 bases). Germline CDR1 is MGHRA and CDR2 is YSYEKL. Trimming took off 0 bases at V and 7 bases at J, with 15 bases between the two ends. The CDR3 sequence is 16 residues long. The CDR3 sequence is CASSQDFGGRCEKLFF. CDR3 bases: TGCGCCAGCAGCCAAGATTTCGGGGGGCGTTGTGAAAAACTGTTTTTT.

This clonotype was picked up many times. A much larger clone lies a single base off, so this may be a read error. V and J are TRBV27 and TRBJ2-6; D remains unclear. Trimming cost V 5 bases and J 4 bases, with 12 bases left between them. Germline V gene sequence: CDR1 MNHEY, CDR2 SMNVEV (reference sequence). The CDR3 covers 15 residues. The CDR3, as DNA: TGTGCCAGCAGTACCTCCCGCCCCGGGGCCAACGTCCTGACTTTC. It is translated as CASSTSRPGANVLTF.

This chain links TRBV6-5 with TRBJ1-2; D ambiguous. The CDR3 is 15 amino acids. The germline V and J ends were trimmed by 0 bases and 3 bases, with 11 bases remaining between them. Germline lookup yields CDR1 MNHEY and CDR2 SVGAGI. CDR3 in DNA: TGTGCCAGCAGTTACTCCCGCAATGGGGACTATGGCTACACCTTC. Amino acid sequence: CASSYSRNGDYGYTF.

This clonotype was recorded at least ten times. The rearrangement joins TRBV6-2 or TRBV6-3 to TRBJ2-7, with D maybe TRBD2 (6 bases). Germline CDR1 is MNHEY and CDR2 is SVGEGT. This CDR3 contains 12 residues. V shed 5 bases and J shed 3 bases, with 8 bases lying between them. CDR3 residues: CASSGGSYEQYF. Written as DNA, the CDR3 is TGTGCCAGCAGTGGGGGGAGCTACGAGCAGTACTTC.